This T cell receptor beta chain appears in the sequencing data of a study of molecular identifiers for immune sequencing clone quantification. General study points: Clones above 20 RNA copies contained over 99% of effector molecules and under 1% of naive molecules. Investigators reportedly could detect spiked Jurkat TCR RNA from one cell among about a million naive cells. Shared barcodes on identical TCR molecules could underestimate the sizes of highly expanded clones.

Isolation of naive CD8 T cells was achieved by sorting on a CD8+CD4-CCR7+CD45RA+ phenotype. The CDR3 contains 19 residues. With 3 bases removed from V and 4 bases from J, the gap between germline ends came to 25 bases. Germline V gene sequence: CDR1 SGHNT, CDR2 YENEEA. This clonotype was counted a few times. Its antigen is unidentified. TCRdb analysed the PCR reads with MiXCR anew, one entry per CDR3 protein. In the table there are about 500,000 distinct CDR3 sequences, roughly 24% of which are singletons. The source material was naive CD8+ T cells from blood, with Jurkat cell RNA spiked in. The subset here: FACS-sorted CD8+CD4-CCR7+CD45RA+ naive T cells. The J gene is TRBJ2-1, the V gene TRBV11-3; D perhaps matches TRBD1 (7 bases). The receptor comes from a human donor in good health. Some libraries in this study had Jurkat cell RNA spiked in. The CDR3 region has the DNA TGTGCCAGCAGCTTGGGGACCTATTGGGGGGACAGAGTATACAATGAGCAGTTCTTC. Residues: CASSLGTYWGDRVYNEQFF.